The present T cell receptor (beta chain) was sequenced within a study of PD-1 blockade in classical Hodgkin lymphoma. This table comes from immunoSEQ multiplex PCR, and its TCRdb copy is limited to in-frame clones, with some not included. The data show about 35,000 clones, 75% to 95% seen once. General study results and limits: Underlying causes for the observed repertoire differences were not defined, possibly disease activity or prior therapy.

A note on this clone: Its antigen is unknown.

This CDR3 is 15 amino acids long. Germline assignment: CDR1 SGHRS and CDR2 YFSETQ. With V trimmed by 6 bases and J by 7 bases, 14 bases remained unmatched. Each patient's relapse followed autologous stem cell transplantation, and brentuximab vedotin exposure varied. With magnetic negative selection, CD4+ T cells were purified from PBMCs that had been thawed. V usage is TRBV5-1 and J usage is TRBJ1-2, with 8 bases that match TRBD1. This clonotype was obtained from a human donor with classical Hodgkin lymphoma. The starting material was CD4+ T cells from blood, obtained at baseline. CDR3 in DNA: TGCGCCAGCAAGTCCCCCGGGACAGGAATTTCTGGCTACACCTTC. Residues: CASKSPGTGISGYTF.